The 2 T cell receptor beta chains presented below share a single source sample, sequenced in a study of T cell changes during pregnancy in multiple sclerosis. Libraries were prepared by immunoSEQ multiplex PCR; TCRdb keeps only in-frame clonotypes and omits some of them. This sample has about 80,000 clones; around 92% occur once, and the top ten carry approximately 1.4%. Material: peripheral blood, obtained before pregnancy. The receptors originated from a female donor with multiple sclerosis, enrolled in a pregnancy study.

CDR3 region: CASSYSYRLRTDTQYF. The CDR3 nucleotides read TGTGCCAGCAGTTACTCGTACAGGCTGCGGACAGATACGCAGTATTTT. V is TRBV6-5 and J is TRBJ2-3, with a possible D match to TRBD1 (5 bases). This CDR3 region has 16 residues. Germline V gene sequence: CDR1 MNHEY, CDR2 SVGAGI. Trimming stripped 0 bases from V and 3 bases from J, with 13 bases between.

The table lists this clone with a few counts. The chain couples TRBV29-1 to TRBJ1-1, with D perhaps TRBD1 (5 bases). This CDR3 is built from 11 residues. CDR1 and CDR2 (germline): SQVTM, ANQGSEA. Trimming pared 2 bases from V and 6 bases from J, leaving 7 bases between. CDR3 sequence reads: CSVESQAEAFF. The CDR3 DNA reads as TGCAGCGTTGAATCACAGGCTGAAGCTTTCTTT. Filled out from reference TRBV29-1 and TRBJ1-1, the complete variable domain reads SAVISQKPSRDICQRGTSLTIQCQVDSQVTMMFWYRQQPGQSLTLIATANQGSEATYESGFVIDKFPISRPNLTFSTLTVSNMSPEDSSIYLCSVESQAEAFFGQGTRLTVV.